Below, 4 T cell receptor beta chains from the same sample are listed, as sequenced in a study of regulatory T cells in long-lasting Graves disease. Time point described: newly diagnosed GD, antithyroid drugs for less than 3 months. PBMC RNA served as the TCR library source. Building of the TCR beta libraries involved iRepertoire HTBI primers and Arm-PCR of CDR3 regions. TCRdb re-called the multiplex PCR reads through MiXCR, storing one row per CDR3 protein. This sample has roughly 420,000 distinct CDR3 sequences, with around 16% found just once. Here the sequenced sample was peripheral blood mononuclear cells (PBMCs), taken at new diagnosis, from a patient treated with antithyroid drugs. These receptors all come from a female donor with Graves disease.

This clonotype has at least ten counts. This chain joins TRBV27 and TRBJ1-5, with D perhaps matching TRBD1 (6 bases). The CDR3 extends over 14 amino acids. CDR1 and CDR2 (germline): MNHEY, SMNVEV (reference sequence). V was trimmed by 4 bases and J by 2 bases, leaving 9 bases between them. The CDR3 loop reads CASSYRDGNQPQHF. The CDR3 DNA is TGTGCCAGCAGTTACAGGGATGGCAATCAGCCCCAGCATTTT.

The V and J genes are TRBV20-1 and TRBJ2-1, with 8 nucleotides matching TRBD2. CDR3 length: 16 residues. V dropped 0 bases and J dropped 1; count of bases not matched to a gene: 5. The V gene's germline CDR1 is DFQATT and CDR2 SNEGSKA (reference sequence). CDR3 sequence: CSARDSGARSYNEQFF. The CDR3 bases are TGCAGTGCTAGAGATAGCGGGGCTAGATCCTACAATGAGCAGTTCTTC.

This clonotype was seen many times. The chain is built from TRBV27 and TRBJ2-1, with TRBD1 matching over 7 bases. V lost 5 bases, J lost 4 bases, and 17 bases stayed unmatched. CDR1 and CDR2 from the germline V gene are MNHEY and SMNVEV (reference sequence). The CDR3 has 18 amino acids. The CDR3 protein is CASSPLLLTGIGYNEQFF. The DNA of the CDR3 is TGTGCCAGCAGTCCACTTCTCTTGACAGGGATAGGGTACAATGAGCAGTTCTTC.

This clonotype was recorded at least ten times. The rearrangement joins TRBV10-3 to TRBJ1-4; tentatively, D is TRBD1 (6 bases). The CDR3 has 17 amino acids. The V end lost 0 bases, the J end lost 8 bases, and 19 bases lay between the germline ends. In germline, CDR1 is ENHRY, CDR2 SYGVKD. The CDR3 loop reads CAISESNYRASHEKLFF. CDR3 coding DNA: TGTGCCATCAGTGAGTCGAACTACAGGGCCAGCCACGAAAAACTGTTTTTT.